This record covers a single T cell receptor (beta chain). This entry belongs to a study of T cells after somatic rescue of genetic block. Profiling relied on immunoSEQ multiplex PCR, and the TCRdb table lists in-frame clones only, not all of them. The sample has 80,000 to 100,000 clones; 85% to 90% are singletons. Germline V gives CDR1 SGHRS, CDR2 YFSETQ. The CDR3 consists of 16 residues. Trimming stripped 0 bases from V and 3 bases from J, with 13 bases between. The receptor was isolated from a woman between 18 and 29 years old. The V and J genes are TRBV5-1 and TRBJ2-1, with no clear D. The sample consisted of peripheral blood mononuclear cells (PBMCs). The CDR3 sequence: CASSLESPAGYNEQFF. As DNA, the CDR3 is TGCGCCAGCAGCTTGGAGTCACCAGCAGGCTACAATGAGCAGTTCTTC. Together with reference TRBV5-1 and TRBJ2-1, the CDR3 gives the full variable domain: KAGVTQTPRYLIKTRGQQVTLSCSPISGHRSVSWYQQTPGQGLQFLFEYFSETQRNKGNFPGRFSGRQFSNSRSEMNVSTLELGDSALYLCASSLESPAGYNEQFFGPGTRLTVL.